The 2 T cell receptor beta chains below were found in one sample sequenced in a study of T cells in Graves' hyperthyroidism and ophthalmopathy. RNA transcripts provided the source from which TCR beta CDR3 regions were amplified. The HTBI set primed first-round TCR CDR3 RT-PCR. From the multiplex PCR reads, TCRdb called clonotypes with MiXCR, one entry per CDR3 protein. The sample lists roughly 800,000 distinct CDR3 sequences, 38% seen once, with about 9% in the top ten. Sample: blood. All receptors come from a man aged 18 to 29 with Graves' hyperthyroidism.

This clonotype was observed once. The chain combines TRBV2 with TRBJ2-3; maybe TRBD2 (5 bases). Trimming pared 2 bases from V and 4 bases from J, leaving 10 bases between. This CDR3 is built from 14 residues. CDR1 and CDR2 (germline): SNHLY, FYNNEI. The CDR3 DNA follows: TGTGCCAGCAGTGAACTAGAGGGTTCAGATACGCAGTATTTT. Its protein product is CASSELEGSDTQYF. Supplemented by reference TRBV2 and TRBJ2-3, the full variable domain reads EPEVTQTPSHQVTQMGQEVILRCVPISNHLYFYWYRQILGQKVEFLVSFYNNEISEKSEIFDDQFSVERPDGSNFTLKIRSTKLEDSAMYFCASSELEGSDTQYFGPGTRLTVL.

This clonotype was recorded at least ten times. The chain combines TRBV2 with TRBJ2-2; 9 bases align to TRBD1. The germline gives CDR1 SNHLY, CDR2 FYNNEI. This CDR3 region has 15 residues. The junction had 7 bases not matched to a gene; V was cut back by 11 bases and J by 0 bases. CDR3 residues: CAPKTGGPNTGELFF. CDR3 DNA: TGTGCCCCAAAGACAGGGGGACCGAACACCGGGGAGCTGTTTTTT.